This entry lists 23 T cell receptor beta chains sequenced from one sample in a study of T cell changes during pregnancy in multiple sclerosis. Clones were read by immunoSEQ multiplex PCR, and TCRdb kept only the in-frame ones, dropping some. Here the sample spans around 130,000 clones, 90% to 98% being singletons. The specimen comprised peripheral blood, sampled after pregnancy. These receptors were obtained from a female donor with multiple sclerosis, enrolled in a pregnancy study.

The CDR3 loop is CASSGLGQETQYF. CDR3 DNA sequence: TGTGCCAGTAGTGGTCTAGGTCAAGAGACCCAGTACTTC. This rearrangement joins TRBV19 to TRBJ2-5; unclear D gene. V was clipped by 5 bases and J by 2 bases, with 9 bases between them. The length of the CDR3 is 13 residues. The germline V gene has CDR1 LNHDA and CDR2 SQIVND (reference sequence).

CDR3 DNA: TGTGCCAGCAAGGGCAGGGCAGAAGCTTTCTTT. Protein: CASKGRAEAFF. The chain is built from TRBV2 and TRBJ1-1; TRBD1 is a possible D gene (5 bases). The CDR3 extends over 11 amino acids. CDR1 SNHLY and CDR2 FYNNEI come from the germline V gene. The V end was cut by 7 bases, the J end by 8 bases, with 11 bases between.

This clone was seen only once. V and J are TRBV19 and TRBJ2-7; perhaps TRBD2 as D (6 bases). V shed 7 bases and J shed 2 bases, with 18 bases lying between them. Germline loops: CDR1 LNHDA, CDR2 SQIVND (reference sequence). The CDR3 covers 15 residues. The CDR3 here is CASTPGWGVTYEQYF. CDR3 in DNA: TGTGCCAGTACCCCCGGGTGGGGGGTGACCTACGAGCAGTACTTC.

The chain is built from TRBV28 and TRBJ2-7; 12 bases fit TRBD1. The CDR3 extends over 17 amino acids. The trim removed 8 bases at V and 2 bases at J, leaving 13 bases unmatched. Germline lookup yields CDR1 MDHEN and CDR2 SYDVKM. CDR3 sequence reads: CASGYRDRGLSPYEQYF. The CDR3 nucleotides are TGTGCCAGCGGCTACCGGGACAGGGGGCTTTCTCCCTACGAGCAGTACTTC.

V gene TRBV28 combines with J gene TRBJ2-2, with D perhaps matching TRBD2 (5 bases). The CDR3 covers 15 residues. The V gene lost 3 bases and the J gene lost 2 bases, with 10 bases spanning the gap. CDR1 and CDR2 (germline): MDHEN, SYDVKM. The chain's CDR3 is CASSFPGSNTGELFF. CDR3 bases: TGTGCCAGCAGTTTTCCGGGGAGTAACACCGGGGAGCTGTTTTTT.

J is TRBJ2-2 and V is TRBV15; 8 positions agree with TRBD2. CDR3 size: 15 residues. The germline CDR1 and CDR2 sequences are LNHNV and YYDKDF (reference sequence). J was trimmed by 0 bases and V by 8 bases; bases with no gene match: 5. The CDR3 loop is CATELGLANTGELFF. The CDR3 DNA is TGTGCCACCGAGCTGGGACTAGCGAACACCGGGGAGCTGTTTTTT.

The chain couples TRBV19 to TRBJ2-3, with 7 positions matching TRBD1. Germline CDR1 LNHDA, CDR2 SQIVND (reference sequence). V shed 8 bases and J 1 base; nucleotides not matched to a gene: 6. The CDR3 has 14 amino acids. The CDR3 is CASSDRAGTDTQYF. CDR3 sequence (DNA): TGTGCCAGTTCCGACAGGGCTGGCACAGATACGCAGTATTTT.

V and J are TRBV29-1 and TRBJ2-7; TRBD2 is a possible D gene (6 bases). CDR1 and CDR2 from the germline V gene are SQVTM and ANQGSEA. This CDR3 has 14 residues. V dropped 1 base and J dropped 3 bases, with 13 bases sitting between them. The DNA of the CDR3 is TGCAGCGTTGAAGGGGGGTCTAGCGACTACGAGCAGTACTTC. Its translation is CSVEGGSSDYEQYF.

The V call is TRBV5-4, the J call TRBJ2-7; a possible D gene is TRBD1 (6 bases). The germline V and J ends were trimmed by 10 bases and 3 bases, with 11 bases remaining between them. The germline V gene encodes CDR1 SGHNT and CDR2 YYREEE (reference sequence). The CDR3 loop spans 11 amino acids. For the CDR3, the DNA is TGTGCCTGGCAGGGGAACTACGAGCAGTACTTC. As protein: CAWQGNYEQYF.

The chain employs TRBV19 and TRBJ2-6; D possibly corresponds to TRBD1 (5 bases). The CDR3 has 16 residues. Per the germline V gene, CDR1 is LNHDA and CDR2 is SQIVND (reference sequence). V was pared by 7 bases and J by 0 bases, with 13 bases between. The CDR3 DNA reads as TGTGCCAGTACAAGGGGATCTCACTCTGGGGCCAACGTCCTGACTTTC. Amino acids: CASTRGSHSGANVLTF.

The chain links TRBV4-3 to TRBJ2-1; maybe TRBD2 (6 bases). Germline loops: CDR1 LGHNA, CDR2 YSLEER. V lost 4 bases to trimming and J lost 0 bases, with 19 bases between them. The CDR3 has 18 residues. The CDR3 spells CASSPRGGSGSSYNEQFF. CDR3 bases: TGCGCCAGCAGCCCACGGGGTGGTAGCGGTAGCTCCTACAATGAGCAGTTCTTC.

This sequence joins TRBV6-1 and TRBJ2-1; D is perhaps TRBD1 (7 bases). The V end was cut by 7 bases, the J end by 3 bases, with 13 bases between. Germline CDR1 and CDR2: MNHNS and SASEGT. This CDR3 region has 14 residues. The CDR3 spells CASIPRDSYNEQFF. For the CDR3, the DNA is TGTGCCAGCATCCCGCGGGACAGCTACAATGAGCAGTTCTTC.

Here the CDR3 reads CASSPYSRTRSEQYF. Written as DNA, the CDR3 is TGTGCCAGCTCACCTTACTCCCGGACTAGGTCCGAGCAGTACTTC. The rearrangement joins TRBV18 to TRBJ2-7, with TRBD2 matching 7 bases. Trimming removed 3 bases from V and 6 bases from J; junction bases left unmatched: 11. Germline assignment: CDR1 KGHSH and CDR2 LQKENI. This CDR3 comprises 15 residues.

The chain links TRBV9 to TRBJ1-5; the match to TRBD1 covers 9 bases. V shed 5 bases and J 2 bases; nucleotides not matched to a gene: 5. Germline V gives CDR1 SGDLS, CDR2 YYNGEE. CDR3 length: 15 amino acids. The CDR3 sequence: CASSRTGAGNQPQHF. DNA of the CDR3: TGTGCCAGCAGTAGGACAGGGGCCGGCAATCAGCCCCAGCATTTT.

V is TRBV11-3 and J is TRBJ2-1; D possibly corresponds to TRBD1 (5 bases). CDR3 length: 17 amino acids. Germline assignment: CDR1 SGHNT and CDR2 YENEEA. V shed 4 bases and J shed 0 bases, with 16 bases lying between them. The CDR3, as DNA: TGTGCCAGCAGCTCCGGTGGGGCATTGAGCTCCTACAATGAGCAGTTCTTC. It translates to CASSSGGALSSYNEQFF.

The rearrangement links TRBV6-1 to TRBJ1-2; D ambiguous. CDR1 and CDR2 (germline): MNHNS, SASEGT. V dropped 6 bases and J dropped 4 bases, with 18 bases sitting between them. This CDR3 region has 15 residues. CDR3: CASSSGPRVGYGYTF. CDR3 nucleotide sequence: TGTGCCAGCAGCAGCGGGCCCCGGGTGGGCTATGGCTACACCTTC.

The J gene is TRBJ2-1, the V gene TRBV6-1; 9 nucleotides match TRBD1. The J segment lost 4 bases and the V segment lost 4 bases, leaving 5 bases of the junction unmatched. The CDR3 extends over 15 amino acids. Per the germline V gene, CDR1 is MNHNS and CDR2 is SASEGT. The CDR3, as DNA: TGTGCCAGCAGTGGGACAGGGGCATCATACAATGAGCAGTTCTTC. It is translated as CASSGTGASYNEQFF.

For the CDR3, the DNA is TGTGCCAGCAGGGGCAGCGGCAGCTCCTACGAGCAGTACTTC. Translating gives CASRGSGSSYEQYF. The J gene is TRBJ2-7, the V gene TRBV28; TRBD2 might be the D (5 bases). From germline, CDR1 is MDHEN and CDR2 SYDVKM. V lost 6 bases and J 0 bases, leaving 12 bases between the germline ends. CDR3 size: 14 residues.

V and J are TRBV28 and TRBJ1-4; 7 bases are a match to TRBD1. The CDR3 has 15 amino acids. V lost 8 bases to trimming and J lost 3 bases; unmatched junction nucleotides: 9. Looked up from germline, CDR1 is MDHEN and CDR2 is SYDVKM. This CDR3 is CASSSFGTANEKLFF. The CDR3 DNA reads TGTGCCAGCTCCTCTTTCGGGACAGCTAATGAAAAACTGTTTTTT.

The chain is built from TRBV4-3 and TRBJ2-7; D gene ambiguous. The germline V and J ends were trimmed by 0 bases and 0 bases, with 6 bases remaining between them. Germline V gene sequence: CDR1 LGHNA, CDR2 YSLEER. The CDR3 contains 14 residues. This CDR3 is CASSQDSSSYEQYF. CDR3 DNA: TGCGCCAGCAGCCAAGACTCTAGCTCCTACGAGCAGTACTTC.

The chain couples TRBV19 to TRBJ2-7; D perhaps matches TRBD1 (5 bases). Between the trimmed V and J ends, which lost 3 bases and 3 bases, there was a span of 12 bases. This CDR3 region has 14 residues. The germline V gene encodes CDR1 LNHDA and CDR2 SQIVND (reference sequence). The CDR3 bases are TGTGCCAGTAGTATCCAGGGAAGCCTCTACGAGCAGTACTTC. Its translation: CASSIQGSLYEQYF.

The V and J genes are TRBV5-1 and TRBJ2-4; 8 bases are shared with TRBD1. Per the germline V gene, CDR1 is SGHRS and CDR2 is YFSETQ. V shed 4 bases, J shed 15 bases, and the junction held 9 bases outside the gene matches. The CDR3 covers 12 residues. The CDR3 here is CASSLGGQERYF. CDR3 coding DNA: TGCGCCAGCAGCCTGGGGGGACAGGAAAGGTACTTC.

The chain uses TRBV19 and TRBJ2-3, with 12 bases aligning to TRBD2. V dropped 3 bases and J dropped 4; count of bases not matched to a gene: 2. This CDR3 is built from 15 residues. CDR1 and CDR2 from the germline V gene are LNHDA and SQIVND (reference sequence). The chain's CDR3 is CASSISSGRADTQYF. Here the CDR3 DNA reads TGTGCCAGTAGTATCTCTAGCGGGAGGGCAGATACGCAGTATTTT.